The 21 T cell receptor beta chains reported below all come from one sample, sequenced in a study of T cell responses to AZD1222 COVID-19 vaccine. Produced via immunoSEQ multiplex PCR; TCRdb's table is partial and in-frame only. The table shows about 130,000 clones, with 90% occurring only once. The sequenced sample was peripheral blood, obtained on day 0 of AZD1222 vaccination. The receptors here all came from an adult in good health.

This chain connects TRBV13 to TRBJ2-5; 7 bases line up with TRBD1. The CDR3 consists of 15 residues. The V segment lost 2 bases and the J segment 2 bases; nucleotides outside the gene matches: 5. CDR1 is PRHDT, CDR2 FYEKMQ, per germline (reference sequence). In nucleotides, the CDR3 is TGTGCCAGCAGCTTACGTTCAGGGGGACAAGAGACCCAGTACTTC. It codes for CASSLRSGGQETQYF.

The V gene is TRBV7-3, the J gene TRBJ1-6; possibly TRBD1 for D (6 bases). CDR3 size: 13 residues. Germline V gene data show CDR1 as SGHTA and CDR2 as FQGTGA. The V and J ends lost 9 bases and 5 bases respectively, with 11 bases between them. The CDR3 DNA sequence: TGTGCCAGGGCGAAGGGGGATAATTCACCCCTCCACTTT. This codes for CARAKGDNSPLHF.

The rearrangement links TRBV14 to TRBJ2-7; 9 bases agree with TRBD1. The CDR3 is made up of 16 amino acids. CDR1 and CDR2 (germline): SGHDN, FVKESK. V lost 0 bases and J lost 3; bases outside the gene matches: 6. The CDR3 bases are TGTGCCAGCAGCCAAGATGGGAACAGGGGGCGCTACGAGCAGTACTTC. This codes for CASSQDGNRGRYEQYF.

The chain links TRBV10-3 to TRBJ1-2, with 10 bases aligning to TRBD1. Germline CDR1 reads ENHRY; CDR2 reads SYGVKD. Trimming removed 11 bases from V and 8 bases from J; junction bases left unmatched: 20. This CDR3 spans 16 amino acids. This CDR3 reads CAAGGGTGVLKGGYTF. CDR3 coding DNA: TGTGCCGCCGGCGGGGGGACAGGGGTATTAAAGGGGGGCTACACCTTC.

The chain uses TRBV3-1 (or the pseudogene TRBV3-2) and TRBJ2-7, with D possibly being TRBD1 (5 bases). Trimming cost V 1 base and J 6 bases, with 10 bases left between them. The CDR3 length is 13 residues. From germline, CDR1 is LGHDT and CDR2 YNNKEL (reference sequence). The DNA for the CDR3 is TGTGCCAGCAGCCAAGGCAGGGATCGCGAGCAGTACTTC. As protein: CASSQGRDREQYF.

This chain joins TRBV6-5 and TRBJ2-1, with D hard to call. The CDR3 loop spans 14 amino acids. Germline V lookup: CDR1 MNHEY, CDR2 SVGAGI. The V and J ends lost 6 bases and 3 bases respectively, with 12 bases between them. The chain's CDR3 is CASSRPMVYNEQFF. The CDR3 DNA sequence: TGTGCCAGCAGCCGTCCTATGGTCTACAATGAGCAGTTCTTC.

V and J are TRBV4-2 and TRBJ1-4, with 7 bases matching TRBD1. The CDR3 contains 16 residues. CDR1 LGHNA and CDR2 YNFKEQ come from the germline V gene. The trim removed 1 base at V and 3 bases at J, leaving 5 bases unmatched. The CDR3 here is CASSQVRGWANEKLFF. In nucleotides, the CDR3 is TGTGCCAGCAGCCAAGTCAGGGGGTGGGCTAATGAAAAACTGTTTTTT.

This chain joins TRBV2 and TRBJ1-2; D might be TRBD1 (5 bases). Germline-derived CDR1 and CDR2 are SNHLY and FYNNEI. Trimming pared 8 bases from V and 13 bases from J, leaving 17 bases between. This CDR3 contains 11 residues. CDR3 region: CASVTDNPVTF. CDR3 bases: TGTGCCAGCGTGACGGACAATCCGGTCACCTTC. Together with reference TRBV2 and TRBJ1-2, the CDR3 gives the full variable domain: EPEVTQTPSHQVTQMGQEVILRCVPISNHLYFYWYRQILGQKVEFLVSFYNNEISEKSEIFDDQFSVERPDGSNFTLKIRSTKLEDSAMYFCASVTDNPVTFGSGTRLTVV.

This clone was counted once. The chain links TRBV3-1 (or the pseudogene TRBV3-2) to TRBJ2-1; 9 bases match TRBD2. V shed 4 bases, J shed 3 bases, and the junction held 4 bases outside the gene matches. The CDR3 runs to 15 residues. Germline CDR1 LGHDT, CDR2 YNNKEL (reference sequence). The chain's CDR3 is CASSPQRGDYNEQFF. CDR3 nucleotide sequence: TGTGCCAGCAGCCCTCAGCGGGGGGACTACAATGAGCAGTTCTTC.

This chain uses TRBV6-5 with TRBJ1-4; unclear D gene. CDR3 length: 14 amino acids. V lost 2 bases, J lost 2 bases, and 6 bases lay in between. Germline V gene sequence: CDR1 MNHEY, CDR2 SVGAGI. The CDR3 bases are TGTGCCAGCAGTTACGGAGGGACTAATGAAAAACTGTTTTTT. This codes for CASSYGGTNEKLFF.

The J gene is TRBJ1-3, the V gene TRBV3-1 (or the pseudogene TRBV3-2); D might be TRBD1 (5 bases). The CDR3 runs 19 residues. Trimming cost V 2 bases and J 5 bases, with 25 bases left between them. Germline V gene data show CDR1 as LGHDT and CDR2 as YNNKEL (reference sequence). CDR3 DNA: TGTGCCAGCAGCCAATTCCCGGGGGGGAACATAATTAGGAGAAACACCATATATTTT. Translation gives CASSQFPGGNIIRRNTIYF.

The chain has TRBV11-2 and TRBJ2-7; no firm D call. Germline CDR1 is SGHAT and CDR2 is FQNNGV. This CDR3 is 13 amino acids long. V was pared by 1 base and J by 4 bases, with 8 bases between. The CDR3 reads CASSLVGTYEQYF. CDR3 bases: TGTGCCAGCAGCTTAGTAGGCACGTACGAGCAGTACTTC.

The chain couples TRBV10-3 to TRBJ1-5; weak D call: TRBD1 (6 bases). The CDR3 covers 15 residues. The V end lost 2 bases, the J end lost 2 bases, and 10 bases lay between the germline ends. The germline gives CDR1 ENHRY, CDR2 SYGVKD. The CDR3 reads CAISEGRGGNQPQHF. CDR3 coding DNA: TGTGCCATCAGTGAGGGCAGGGGCGGCAATCAGCCCCAGCATTTT.

J is TRBJ1-3 and V is TRBV11-2; 10 positions agree with TRBD1. From germline, CDR1 is SGHAT and CDR2 FQNNGV. This CDR3 is built from 15 residues. V trimming: 4 bases; J trimming: 4 bases; junction bases outside the gene matches: 4. Here the CDR3 DNA reads TGTGCCAGCAGCTCCGACAGGGGGCGCGGAAACACCATATATTTT. Translation: CASSSDRGRGNTIYF.

V usage is TRBV15 and J usage is TRBJ2-3; TRBD1 matches at 7 bases. CDR3 length: 15 residues. Germline lookup yields CDR1 LNHNV and CDR2 YYDKDF (reference sequence). The V segment lost 1 base and the J segment 3 bases; nucleotides outside the gene matches: 4. The CDR3 DNA follows: TGTGCCACCAGCAGAGTGACAGGGAGAACAGATACGCAGTATTTT. Translating it yields CATSRVTGRTDTQYF.

J is TRBJ2-7 and V is TRBV7-2; possibly TRBD1 for D (5 bases). V was cut by 1 base and J by 3 bases, with 10 bases left in between. The CDR3 spans 14 residues. CDR1 SGHTA and CDR2 FQGNSA come from the germline V gene. The chain's CDR3 is CASSLGRTLYEQYF. CDR3 nucleotide sequence: TGTGCCAGCAGCTTAGGCAGGACACTCTACGAGCAGTACTTC.

This clone was recorded once. The V and J genes are TRBV5-8 and TRBJ2-7, with D possibly TRBD1 on 6 matching bases. Germline CDR1 and CDR2: SGHTS and YDEGEE. The CDR3 sequence is 14 residues long. V lost 3 bases and J lost 3, with 13 bases in between. Here the CDR3 reads CASSSGHYSYEQYF. Written as DNA, the CDR3 is TGTGCCAGCAGCTCGGGACACTACAGCTACGAGCAGTACTTC.

This sequence joins TRBV7-2 and TRBJ2-3, with D possibly called TRBD1 or TRBD2 (5 bases each). This CDR3 is 15 amino acids long. Deletions cut 4 bases from V and 8 bases from J, with 19 bases between. Germline assignment: CDR1 SGHTA and CDR2 FQGNSA. CDR3 region: CASSYVGARLATQYF. The DNA of the CDR3 is TGTGCCAGCAGCTATGTCGGGGCCCGGCTTGCTACGCAGTATTTT.

The chain joins TRBV15 to TRBJ1-3, with 9 bases matching TRBD1. V shed 2 bases, J shed 1 base, and the junction held 3 bases outside the gene matches. Germline loops: CDR1 LNHNV, CDR2 YYDKDF (reference sequence). The CDR3 spans 16 residues. The CDR3 DNA is TGTGCCACCAGCAGATCAGGGACAGGGTCTGGAAACACCATATATTTT. Translated: CATSRSGTGSGNTIYF. Full variable domain (remainder filled in from reference TRBV15 and TRBJ1-3): DAMVIQNPRYQVTQFGKPVTLSCSQTLNHNVMYWYQQKSSQAPKLLFHYYDKDFNNEADTPDNFQSRRPNTSFCFLDIRSPGLGDTAMYLCATSRSGTGSGNTIYFGEGSWLTVV.

The V and J genes are TRBV4-2 and TRBJ2-4, with 9 bases matching TRBD2. The CDR3 has 15 amino acids. V trimming: 3 bases; J trimming: 8 bases; junction bases outside the gene matches: 8. The germline CDR1 and CDR2 sequences are LGHNA and YNFKEQ. The CDR3 loop is CASSHRRGGGDIQYF. CDR3 in DNA: TGTGCCAGCAGCCACAGGCGGGGGGGCGGGGACATTCAGTACTTC.

The chain combines TRBV27 with TRBJ1-4, with no clear D. Looked up from germline, CDR1 is MNHEY and CDR2 is SMNVEV (reference sequence). Between the trimmed V and J ends, which lost 3 bases and 0 bases, there was a span of 8 bases. The CDR3 sequence is 15 residues long. CDR3 protein: CASSFQIATNEKLFF. CDR3 sequence (DNA): TGTGCCAGCAGTTTTCAGATAGCAACTAATGAAAAACTGTTTTTT. Full variable domain (remainder filled in from reference TRBV27 and TRBJ1-4): EAQVTQNPRYLITVTGKKLTVTCSQNMNHEYMSWYRQDPGLGLRQIYYSMNVEVTDKGDVPEGYKVSRKEKRNFPLILESPSPNQTSLYFCASSFQIATNEKLFFGSGTQLSVL.